This T cell receptor beta chain is drawn from a study of metastatic and nonmetastatic thyroid tumors. About the study: Repertoires from blood and tumor or nodule tissue of malignant and benign thyroid patients were compared.

There are many counts of this clone. Its specificity is not known. In the original analysis: For papillary thyroid cancer, a distant-metastasis classifier was constructed from CDR3 differences observed across clinicopathological groups. MiXCR re-clonotyped the PCR reads for TCRdb. The V and J calls, along with clone size, are taken from TCRdb and not from the paper's own processing. The sample includes approximately 22,000 clones, approximately 16% of them seen just once. No patient had received any treatment before thyroid surgery. Notes on the study in general: Reportedly, malignant thyroid tumors had significantly higher TCR beta diversity than benign nodules, in blood and tumor.

The germline V gene encodes CDR1 DFQATT and CDR2 SNEGSKA (reference sequence). This CDR3 has 11 amino acids. The material sequenced was tumor tissue. V usage is TRBV20-1 and J usage is TRBJ2-7; 7 bases match TRBD2. The clonotype was recovered from a female donor with papillary thyroid cancer or a benign thyroid nodule (not recorded which). Some clones in this sample may be carry-over from other donors' samples. This CDR3 is CSGLGDYEQYF. CDR3 coding DNA: TGCTCCGGACTAGGGGACTACGAGCAGTACTTC.